Presented here are 8 T cell receptor beta chains from one specimen sequenced in a study of cytomegalovirus exposure and HLA in healthy donors. The PCR employed 60 Vbeta primers together with 13 Jbeta primers. Assay used: immunoSEQ multiplex PCR; TCRdb lists only in-frame clones, some missing. The table lists some 150,000 clones, around 67% of them singletons. The sample taken for sequencing was PBMCs. The source of these receptors is a young man in good health and CMV-seropositive.

This chain connects TRBV18 to TRBJ2-7; 7 bases match TRBD2. Losses at the gene ends were 5 bases for V and 0 bases for J; bases not matched to a gene: 7. CDR1 KGHSH and CDR2 LQKENI come from the germline V gene. The CDR3 length is 15 residues. This CDR3 is CASSKTSDYSYEQYF. CDR3 bases: TGTGCCAGCTCAAAAACTAGCGACTACTCCTACGAGCAGTACTTC.

J is TRBJ2-7 and V is TRBV6-5; 7 nucleotides agree with TRBD2. The CDR3 runs to 14 residues. Germline-derived CDR1 and CDR2 are MNHEY and SVGAGI. V was pared by 4 bases and J by 1 base, with 4 bases of the junction left unmatched. Here the CDR3 reads CASSFSSGSYEQYF. The CDR3 coding sequence is TGTGCCAGCAGTTTTTCTAGCGGTTCCTACGAGCAGTACTTC.

CDR3 nucleotides: TGTGCCTGGAGTCTGGACAGGGGGTATGGCTACACCTTC. Translating gives CAWSLDRGYGYTF. This chain links TRBV30 with TRBJ1-2, with TRBD1 matching 10 bases. Trimming removed 2 bases from V and 5 bases from J; junction bases left unmatched: 2. The CDR3 is made up of 13 amino acids. CDR1 GTSNPN and CDR2 SVGIG come from the germline V gene (reference sequence).

The chain uses TRBV6-5 and TRBJ1-1; tentative D call: TRBD1 (5 bases). CDR3 size: 14 residues. Germline CDR1 MNHEY, CDR2 SVGAGI. Trimming pared 0 bases from V and 4 bases from J, leaving 9 bases between. CDR3 sequence: CASSYSGEGTEAFF. Written as DNA, the CDR3 is TGTGCCAGCAGTTACTCGGGGGAGGGCACTGAAGCTTTCTTT.

There are a few counts of this clone. This CDR3 is CASSVGRSLDEQFF. CDR3 in DNA: TGTGCCAGCAGCGTAGGCCGGTCCCTCGATGAGCAGTTCTTC. J is TRBJ2-1 and V is TRBV9; D not certain. CDR1 is SGDLS and CDR2 is YYNGEE in the germline V gene. Trimming took off 0 bases at V and 8 bases at J, with 12 bases between the two ends. The CDR3 is made up of 14 amino acids.

The chain carries TRBV4-1 and TRBJ1-5, with D unresolved. V gave up 0 bases and J gave up 3 bases, with 3 bases separating them. Germline CDR1 is MGHRA and CDR2 is YSYEKL. This CDR3 is 13 amino acids long. The CDR3, as DNA: TGCGCCAGCAGCCAAGATCTCAATCAGCCCCAGCATTTT. Amino acid sequence: CASSQDLNQPQHF.

The genes are TRBV27 and TRBJ1-6; TRBD1 is a possible D gene (5 bases). The CDR3 covers 13 residues. The germline gives CDR1 MNHEY, CDR2 SMNVEV (reference sequence). Trimming cost V 3 bases and J 10 bases, with 10 bases left between them. CDR3 coding DNA: TGTGCCAGCAGTTTGCGGGGCAACTCACCCCTCCACTTT. The encoded protein is CASSLRGNSPLHF.

This chain joins TRBV6-1 and TRBJ2-7; TRBD2 aligns across 8 bases. V shed 7 bases, J shed 6 bases, and the junction held 11 bases outside the gene matches. The CDR3 has 14 amino acids. Germline assignment: CDR1 MNHNS and CDR2 SASEGT. This CDR3 is CASNSPPGGVEQYF. In nucleotides, the CDR3 is TGTGCCAGCAACAGCCCCCCGGGAGGGGTCGAGCAGTACTTC.